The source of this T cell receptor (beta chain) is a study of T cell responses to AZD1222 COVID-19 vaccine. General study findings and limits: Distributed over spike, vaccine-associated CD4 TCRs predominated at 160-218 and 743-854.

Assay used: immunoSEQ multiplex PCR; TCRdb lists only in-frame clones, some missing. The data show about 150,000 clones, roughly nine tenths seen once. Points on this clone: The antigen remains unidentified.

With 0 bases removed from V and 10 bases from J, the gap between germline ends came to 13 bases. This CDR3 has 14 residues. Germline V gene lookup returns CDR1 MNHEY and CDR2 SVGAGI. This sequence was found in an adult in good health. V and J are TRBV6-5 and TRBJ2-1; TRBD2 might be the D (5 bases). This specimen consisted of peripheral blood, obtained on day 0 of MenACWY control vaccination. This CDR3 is CASSYSRVGAEQFF. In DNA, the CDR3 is TGTGCCAGCAGTTACTCGAGGGTCGGCGCCGAGCAGTTCTTC.